This T cell receptor (beta chain) derives from a study of blood T cell repertoires in COVID-19. Turning to the study itself: The United States, Italy and Spain provided the acute and convalescent COVID-19 samples.

This CDR3 is built from 17 residues. Germline CDR1 and CDR2: SGDLS and YYNGEE. The junction had 11 bases not matched to a gene; V was cut back by 3 bases and J by 3 bases. Method: immunoSEQ multiplex PCR; TCRdb's copy keeps in-frame clones and lacks some. The data hold 200,000 to 250,000 clones, with approximately 80% observed a single time. The sequence came from a woman aged 55-69 years who had recovered from COVID-19. The sequencing sample was made of PBMCs or T cells enriched from blood (not recorded which). This chain links TRBV9 with TRBJ2-1; 8 nucleotides match TRBD2. The CDR3 here is CASSGSGTRGFYNEQFF. As DNA, the CDR3 is TGTGCCAGCAGCGGATCCGGGACTAGGGGATTCTACAATGAGCAGTTCTTC.